Listed here are 25 T cell receptor beta chains from one sample, sequenced in a study of T-cell reconstitution after alpha-beta-depleted transplantation in children. The authors prepared the TCRbeta library with unique molecular identifiers. MiXCR, run by TCRdb on the PCR reads, gives a single entry per CDR3 protein. The sample consists of 200,000 to 300,000 distinct CDR3 sequences, under 9.5% of them appearing once. The source was PBMCs, mostly from graft donor cells, collected 180 days after TCRalphabeta/CD19-depleted stem cell transplant. The receptors come from a male patient younger than 18 who had a stem cell transplant for acute lymphoblastic leukemia, so the T cells may come from the graft donor.

This clonotype was observed many times. The chain is built from TRBV2 and TRBJ2-7; 7 bases are a match to TRBD1. Germline CDR1 is SNHLY and CDR2 is FYNNEI. V lost 2 bases to trimming and J lost 3 bases; unmatched junction nucleotides: 4. This CDR3 comprises 14 residues. This CDR3 reads CASSERYRGYEQYF. CDR3 nucleotide sequence: TGTGCCAGCAGTGAACGGTACAGGGGCTACGAGCAGTACTTC.

This clonotype was observed many times. This chain joins TRBV7-2 and TRBJ2-5, with D perhaps TRBD1 (5 bases). V was cut by 1 base and J by 4 bases, with 13 bases left in between. The germline V gene has CDR1 SGHTA and CDR2 FQGNSA. The CDR3 spans 15 residues. The CDR3 here is CASSLGMMTAETQYF. The CDR3 DNA reads TGTGCCAGCAGCTTAGGAATGATGACAGCAGAGACCCAGTACTTC.

This clonotype was found a few times. This chain links TRBV2 with TRBJ2-1; D may be TRBD1 or TRBD2 (5 bases each). CDR1 is SNHLY and CDR2 is FYNNEI in the germline V gene. This CDR3 comprises 16 residues. V was cut by 6 bases and J by 8 bases, with 23 bases left in between. CDR3 loop: CASRAVRGPLSDEQFF. CDR3 coding DNA: TGTGCCAGCAGAGCGGTAAGGGGCCCCCTTTCGGATGAGCAGTTCTTC. The full variable domain, completed using reference TRBV2 and TRBJ2-1, is EPEVTQTPSHQVTQMGQEVILRCVPISNHLYFYWYRQILGQKVEFLVSFYNNEISEKSEIFDDQFSVERPDGSNFTLKIRSTKLEDSAMYFCASRAVRGPLSDEQFFGPGTRLTVL.

The chain has TRBV3-1 and TRBJ1-2; 7 positions match TRBD1. The CDR3 runs 19 residues. CDR1 LGHDT and CDR2 YNNKEL come from the germline V gene (reference sequence). V gave up 11 bases and J gave up 0 bases; unmatched junction bases: 24. CDR3 in amino acids: CASCRHFRDSQFPNYGYTF. In DNA form, the CDR3 reads TGTGCCTCCTGCCGGCATTTCCGGGACAGCCAATTTCCTAACTATGGCTACACCTTC.

This clonotype was counted at least ten times. This chain uses TRBV5-1 with TRBJ2-7, with 11 nucleotides matching TRBD1. V was pared by 2 bases and J by 4 bases, with 8 bases of the junction left unmatched. The CDR3 runs 16 residues. Germline V CDR1 and CDR2: SGHRS, YFSETQ. CDR3 coding DNA: TGCGCCAGCAGCTTCGTCCCGGGACAGGGGGTTTACGAGCAGTACTTC. Translated: CASSFVPGQGVYEQYF.

This clonotype was seen ten or more times. CDR3 amino acids: CASSDPGGYEQYF. The CDR3 bases are TGCGCCAGCAGTGACCCCGGGGGGTACGAGCAGTACTTC. The chain uses TRBV10-2 and TRBJ2-7; TRBD2 aligns across 7 bases. The CDR3 has 13 amino acids. Germline V gene lookup returns CDR1 WSHSY and CDR2 SAAADI. Trimming at V came to 3 bases and at J to 4 bases, leaving 3 bases not matched to a gene.

The chain is built from TRBV6-5 and TRBJ1-6, with D possibly TRBD1 on 5 matching bases. Germline V lookup: CDR1 MNHEY, CDR2 SVGAGI. V lost 4 bases and J lost 10, with 17 bases in between. The CDR3 has 15 amino acids. The CDR3 DNA reads TGTGCCAGCAGTTCCCACCAAGGGGTCGGGTCACCCCTCCACTTT. It specifies CASSSHQGVGSPLHF.

This sequence joins TRBV18 and TRBJ2-3, with 11 bases aligning to TRBD2. The V and J ends lost 5 bases and 1 base, in that order; junction bases with no gene match: 8. CDR3 length equals 17 residues. The germline gives CDR1 KGHSH, CDR2 LQKENI. CDR3 sequence: CASSSVAGGLGTDTQYF. In DNA, the CDR3 is TGTGCCAGCTCATCGGTAGCGGGGGGGCTGGGCACAGATACGCAGTATTTT.

In this sample, this clonotype turned up many times. V usage is TRBV4-1 and J usage is TRBJ2-5, with D possibly TRBD1 on 6 matching bases. In germline, CDR1 is MGHRA, CDR2 YSYEKL. The CDR3 loop spans 14 amino acids. Trimming took 0 bases from V and 5 from J, leaving 10 bases between them. The CDR3 is CASSQEDSEETQYF. CDR3 bases: TGCGCCAGCAGCCAAGAGGACAGCGAGGAGACCCAGTACTTC.

A word on this clonotype: A single base separates this from a much larger clone, so it may be a read error. The chain combines TRBV12-3 or TRBV12-4 with TRBJ2-2, with a weak D call TRBD2 (5 bases). CDR3 length: 17 amino acids. The CDR3, as DNA: TGTGCCTGCAGTTTAGCGCCGGGCAGGAAAAACACCGGGGAGCTGTTTTTT. It codes for CACSLAPGRKNTGELFF.

This clonotype was recorded at least ten times. The chain links TRBV20-1 to TRBJ2-7; maybe TRBD1 (5 bases). The germline CDR1 and CDR2 sequences are DFQATT and SNEGSKA (reference sequence). CDR3 length: 13 residues. The ends were cut back, 1 base at V and 3 bases at J, with 10 bases in the middle. The CDR3 nucleotides read TGCAGTGCTAGAGCCCCACAGGTCTACGAGCAGTACTTC. As protein: CSARAPQVYEQYF.

This clonotype was recorded at least ten times. This chain connects TRBV14 to TRBJ1-5; tentative D call: TRBD1 (6 bases). Trimming shortened V by 3 bases and J by 7 bases, and 13 bases separated the two germline ends. Germline CDR1 and CDR2: SGHDN and FVKESK. This CDR3 region has 14 residues. DNA of the CDR3: TGTGCCAGCAGCCATAACAGGGTTTTGCAGCCCCAGCATTTT. Amino acids: CASSHNRVLQPQHF. The variable domain in full, with the rest retrieved from reference TRBV14 and TRBJ1-5, is EAGVTQFPSHSVIEKGQTVTLRCDPISGHDNLYWYRRVMGKEIKFLLHFVKESKQDESGMPNNRFLAERTGGTYSTLKVQPAELEDSGVYFCASSHNRVLQPQHFGDGTRLSIL.

This clonotype was picked up many times. The gene calls are TRBV29-1 and TRBJ1-3; D is unresolved. The V gene's germline CDR1 is SQVTM and CDR2 ANQGSEA. This CDR3 is 13 amino acids long. Trimming stripped 7 bases from V and 3 bases from J, with 13 bases between. DNA for the CDR3: TGCAGCGCACGCAAAGGGCTTGGAAACACCATATATTTT. The encoded protein is CSARKGLGNTIYF.

This clonotype showed up many times. The chain couples TRBV7-4 to TRBJ1-2, with no clear D. CDR1 is SGHVT, CDR2 SQSDAQ, per germline. V was shortened by 2 bases and J by 5 bases, with 3 bases between the two germline ends. There are 11 residues in the CDR3. CDR3 sequence: CASSLRYGYTF. The CDR3 DNA reads TGTGCCAGCAGCTTAAGATATGGCTACACCTTC.

This clonotype was seen only a few times. V gene TRBV7-9 combines with J gene TRBJ1-6; D call uncertain. V shed 0 bases and J shed 0 bases, with 6 bases lying between them. The CDR3 runs to 16 residues. Germline assignment: CDR1 SEHNR and CDR2 FQNEAQ (reference sequence). The CDR3 DNA sequence: TGTGCCAGCAGCTTAGCTCAGAGCTCCTATAATTCACCCCTCCACTTT. Amino acid sequence: CASSLAQSSYNSPLHF. The full variable domain, completed using reference TRBV7-9 and TRBJ1-6, is DTGVSQNPRHKITKRGQNVTFRCDPISEHNRLYWYRQTLGQGPEFLTYFQNEAQLEKSRLLSDRFSAERPKGSFSTLEIQRTEQGDSAMYLCASSLAQSSYNSPLHFGNGTRLTVT.

This clonotype has ten or more counts. This sequence joins TRBV7-3 and TRBJ2-2; D is perhaps TRBD1 or TRBD2 (6 bases each). The germline V and J ends were trimmed by 4 bases and 4 bases, with 19 bases remaining between them. The CDR3 runs to 17 residues. In germline, CDR1 is SGHTA, CDR2 FQGTGA. CDR3 bases: TGTGCCAGCAGCTCTTTAGGGAGGAACAGGGCCACCGGGGAGCTGTTTTTT. Protein sequence: CASSSLGRNRATGELFF.

Points on this clonotype: A much larger clone lies one base from this, so it may be a read error. The genes are TRBV5-4 and TRBJ2-7; D is ambiguous. Looked up from germline, CDR1 is SGHNT and CDR2 is YYREEE (reference sequence). The CDR3 loop spans 12 amino acids. CDR3 sequence (DNA): TGTGCCAGCAGCTTAAACTCCCGCGAGAAGTACTTC. Protein: CASSLNSREKYF.

This clonotype was counted at least ten times. The V and J genes are TRBV20-1 and TRBJ2-2; D may be TRBD2 (6 bases). The CDR3 length is 19 residues. CDR1 is DFQATT and CDR2 is SNEGSKA in the germline V gene (reference sequence). Between the trimmed V and J ends, which lost 0 bases and 4 bases, there was a span of 24 bases. The CDR3 is CSARDQSAVGGRGTGELFF. The CDR3 DNA follows: TGCAGTGCTAGAGATCAGTCGGCGGTGGGAGGACGAGGCACCGGGGAGCTGTTTTTT.

Ten or more counts support this clonotype. The chain is built from TRBV11-2 and TRBJ2-3; the D is unclear. There are 15 residues in the CDR3. V shed 5 bases and J shed 0 bases, with 12 bases lying between them. The V gene's germline CDR1 is SGHAT and CDR2 FQNNGV. The CDR3 protein is CASSPRGLSTDTQYF. The DNA for the CDR3 is TGTGCCAGCAGCCCACGTGGGCTTAGCACAGATACGCAGTATTTT.

This clonotype was picked up a small number of times. V and J are TRBV6-1 and TRBJ2-7; a possible D gene is TRBD1 (5 bases). The germline gives CDR1 MNHNS, CDR2 SASEGT. The CDR3 is made up of 16 amino acids. The V gene lost 6 bases and the J gene lost 0 bases, with 18 bases spanning the gap. The CDR3 DNA is TGTGCCAGCAGAGGTTTTGGGGCTCCCAGCTCCTACGAGCAGTACTTC. This sequence encodes CASRGFGAPSSYEQYF.

Many counts were recorded for this clonotype. This chain connects TRBV2 to TRBJ2-6; TRBD1 aligns across 10 bases. The CDR3 consists of 17 residues. The V gene end was trimmed by 3 bases and the J gene end by 2 bases; junction bases not matched to a gene: 4. The germline CDR1 and CDR2 sequences are SNHLY and FYNNEI. The CDR3 region has the DNA TGTGCCAGCAGTGATCGAGACAGGGGGCCTGGGGCCAACGTCCTGACTTTC. Translated, it gives CASSDRDRGPGANVLTF. The full variable domain, completed using reference TRBV2 and TRBJ2-6, is EPEVTQTPSHQVTQMGQEVILRCVPISNHLYFYWYRQILGQKVEFLVSFYNNEISEKSEIFDDQFSVERPDGSNFTLKIRSTKLEDSAMYFCASSDRDRGPGANVLTFGAGSRLTVL.

This clonotype was seen many times. The chain joins TRBV11-2 to TRBJ2-2, with D perhaps matching TRBD2 (7 bases). Per germline, CDR1 SGHAT and CDR2 FQNNGV. CDR3 length equals 15 residues. V was pared by 8 bases and J by 0 bases, with 13 bases between. CDR3 coding DNA: TGTGCCAGCTTCGGGGGGCGGACGAACACCGGGGAGCTGTTTTTT. Translated: CASFGGRTNTGELFF.

This clonotype occurred many times. The chain is built from TRBV12-3 or TRBV12-4 and TRBJ2-7; perhaps TRBD1 as D (5 bases). The CDR3 is 16 amino acids. Between the trimmed V and J ends, which lost 5 bases and 5 bases, there was a span of 22 bases. The CDR3 region is CASSGNRRPLPDEQYF. CDR3 coding DNA: TGTGCCAGCAGTGGCAACAGGCGCCCCCTTCCTGACGAGCAGTACTTC.

This clonotype occurred many times. The chain links TRBV12-3 or TRBV12-4 to TRBJ2-7, with 8 positions matching TRBD2. V dropped 5 bases and J dropped 6; count of bases not matched to a gene: 3. The CDR3 has 12 residues. For the CDR3, the DNA is TGTGCCAGCAGTCCCGGGGGGGTCGAGCAGTACTTC. This translates into CASSPGGVEQYF.

Regarding this clonotype: Germline and junction disagree at one end, which may indicate a read error. The chain joins TRBV4-2 to TRBJ2-1, with a weak D call TRBD2 (7 bases). Germline V lookup: CDR1 LGHNA, CDR2 YNFKEQ. The CDR3 totals 14 residues. The CDR3 reads CASGPRPGEGEQFF. The CDR3 region has the DNA TGTGCCAGCGGCCCCAGACCAGGGGAGGGAGAGCAATTCTTC.